This T cell receptor beta chain was identified during a study of early T cells in non-severe SARS-CoV-2 infection. Germline CDR1 MNHEY, CDR2 SVGAGI. V gave up 6 bases and J gave up 7 bases; unmatched junction bases: 11. CDR3 size: 17 residues. The table lists this clonotype with a few counts. Attachment of unique molecular identifiers to individual cDNA molecules was performed. One entry per CDR3 protein results from TCRdb running MiXCR on the 5' RACE reads. Among some 60,000 distinct CDR3 sequences listed, approximately 9.3% were seen once. The material sequenced was whole blood. The chain combines TRBV6-5 with TRBJ1-6; the match to TRBD1 covers 11 bases. The clonotype comes from an adult who was a healthcare worker with PCR-confirmed SARS-CoV-2 infection or an uninfected control (not recorded which). CDR3 region: CASSSIGQGAKNSPLHF. The CDR3 bases are TGTGCCAGCAGCAGCATTGGACAGGGGGCGAAAAATTCACCCCTCCACTTT.